This is a list of T cell receptor beta chains from one sample in a study of T cells in Graves' hyperthyroidism and ophthalmopathy. TCRdb re-analysed the multiplex PCR reads in MiXCR, keeping a single row per CDR3 protein. The table has more than 500,000 distinct CDR3 sequences, around 15% seen once. Sequencing was performed on blood. The receptors come from a woman aged 40 to 50 with Graves' ophthalmopathy. The CDR3 runs from the conserved cysteine through the conserved F or W. Each record gives: clone size, J gene, D gene, V gene, CDR3 DNA, CDR3 protein. The D gene is left open where the match is weak. Size values are once, few and many counts, or a class for expanded clones, and some rows have none.

many TRBJ1-5 - TRBV10-2 TGCGCCAGCAGGTCGGGTGTAGCTCAGCCCCAGCATTTT CASRSGVAQPQHF
many TRBJ2-5 - TRBV20-1 TGCAGTGCTAGAGATGGTTCGAGGGGGAGGTCGGGAGAGACCCAGTACTTC CSARDGSRGRSGETQYF
few TRBJ2-5 - TRBV11-2 TGTGCCAGCAGCCGACAGCAGAACCAAGAGACCCAGTACTTC CASSRQQNQETQYF
- TRBJ1-1 - TRBV5-1 TGCGCCAGCAGCTGGCAGGACACAAACACTGAAGCTTTCTTT CASSWQDTNTEAFF
many TRBJ2-5 TRBD2 TRBV27 TGTGCCAGCAGCTCCGATCTAACGGGGGGAGAGACCCAGTACTTC CASSSDLTGGETQYF
many TRBJ1-1 TRBD1 TRBV20-1 TGCAGTGTTGACAGGGCGAGGACTGAAGCTTTCTTT CSVDRARTEAFF
many TRBJ1-5 - TRBV20-1 TGCAGTGCTAGAGATCTTACAGCAAACACTTATAGCAATCAGCCCCAGCATTTT CSARDLTANTYSNQPQHF
many TRBJ1-1 - TRBV5-6 TGTGCCAGCAGCTTGATGGGCCAGAACACTGAAGCTTTCTTT CASSLMGQNTEAFF
few TRBJ2-5 - TRBV20-1 TGCAGTGCTATCCGACTAGGGGAAGAGACCCAGTACTTC CSAIRLGEETQYF
- TRBJ1-5 - TRBV9 TGTGCCAGCAGCGTAGGATCCGCCCATCAGCCCCAGCATTTT CASSVGSAHQPQHF
many TRBJ2-5 TRBD2 TRBV29-1 TGCAGCGGGGAGGGGATCCTCCAAGAGACCCAGTACTTC CSGEGILQETQYF
few TRBJ1-5 - TRBV19 TGTGCCACGAACAGGGGCAATCAGCCCCAGCATTTT CATNRGNQPQHF
many TRBJ1-2 TRBD1 TRBV4-1 TGCGCCAGCAGCCAAGCTCCCTCACAGGGGTTTGGCTACACCTTC CASSQAPSQGFGYTF
few TRBJ2-2 - TRBV5-4 TGTGCCAGCGGGAGAGGGCTACAGACCGGGGAGCTGTTTTTT CASGRGLQTGELFF
few TRBJ2-2 - TRBV12-3/TRBV12-4 TGTGCCAGCAGTTTAATCGGGGGCTTCACCGGGGAGCTGTTTTTT CASSLIGGFTGELFF
many TRBJ1-5 - TRBV28 TGTGCCAGCACCGCAGGGGTGGGAGGGCGCCAGCCCCAGCATTTT CASTAGVGGRQPQHF
few TRBJ2-7 - TRBV29-1 TGCAGCGTTGAACGGGCCGGGTACGAATCCTACGAGCAGTACTTC CSVERAGYESYEQYF
many TRBJ2-2 TRBD2 TRBV27 TGTGCCAGCAGAATCTTGGGACTAGCGGGAGCGTACACCGGGGAGCTGTTTTTT CASRILGLAGAYTGELFF
once TRBJ2-7 - TRBV20-1 TGCAGTGCTTTAAACACCGACAGGAGAGCCTACGAGCAGTACTTC CSALNTDRRAYEQYF
- TRBJ1-1 - TRBV7-2 TGTGCCAGCAGCTTGCGGGGCCCGGGTAGCACTGAAGCTTTCTTT CASSLRGPGSTEAFF
many TRBJ1-1 - TRBV12-3/TRBV12-4 TGTGCCAGCAGTTTAAGGCAGGAAGCTTTCTTT CASSLRQEAFF
many TRBJ2-7 - TRBV6-2/TRBV6-3 TGTGCCAGCAGTTACGAGCCTCGACAGTCCGAGCAGTACTTC CASSYEPRQSEQYF
many TRBJ1-5 - TRBV19 TGTGCCAGTACCCCCATGGGGTTTAAGCGGCAGCCCCAGCATTTT CASTPMGFKRQPQHF
many TRBJ1-2 - TRBV28 TGTGCCAGCAGAATCCAGACAGACTATGGCTACACCTTC CASRIQTDYGYTF